Each of the 20 T cell receptor beta chains below was sequenced from the same sample in a study of blood T cells in healthy people across ages. Using a J-beta primer mix together with a sample-barcoded 5' primer, a second PCR was run for about 6 to 11 cycles. One entry per CDR3 protein results from TCRdb running MiXCR on the 5' RACE reads. The table lists about 1,800,000 distinct CDR3 sequences, roughly 27% of them singletons. The sequenced sample was blood. Receptor source: a woman in her twenties or thirties in good health.

To note about this clonotype: A much larger clone sits a single nucleotide away, making a read error possible. The V gene is TRBV4-3, the J gene TRBJ2-7, with D unclear. The germline V gene has CDR1 LGHNA and CDR2 YSLEER. The length of the CDR3 is 15 residues. The CDR3 bases are TGCGCCGGCAGCCAAGATCCACAGACCGTATACGAGCAGTACTTC. Its protein product is CAGSQDPQTVYEQYF.

The rearrangement links TRBV29-1 to TRBJ2-1; D might be TRBD2 (6 bases). With 2 bases removed from V and 7 bases from J, the gap between germline ends came to 9 bases. CDR3 length equals 12 residues. CDR1 SQVTM and CDR2 ANQGSEA come from the germline V gene. In nucleotides, the CDR3 is TGCAGCGTTGAAACTAGCCCAAATGAGCAGTTCTTC. Protein sequence: CSVETSPNEQFF.

This clonotype was observed a handful of times. The CDR3 DNA follows: TGTGCCAGCAGCGGACCAGGGGCTTATGAAGCTTTCTTT. It codes for CASSGPGAYEAFF. This chain links TRBV9 with TRBJ1-1, with D perhaps matching TRBD1 (6 bases). V was clipped by 3 bases and J by 7 bases, with 13 bases between them. The CDR3 is 13 amino acids. Per germline, CDR1 SGDLS and CDR2 YYNGEE. Using reference TRBV9 and TRBJ1-1 for the parts outside the CDR3, the full variable domain is DSGVTQTPKHLITATGQRVTLRCSPRSGDLSVYWYQQSLDQGLQFLIQYYNGEERAKGNILERFSAQQFPDLHSELNLSSLELGDSALYFCASSGPGAYEAFFGQGTRLTVV.

This clonotype was observed at least ten times. J is TRBJ2-5 and V is TRBV5-1; weak D call: TRBD2 (6 bases). Trimming shortened V by 6 bases and J by 0 bases, and 18 bases separated the two germline ends. The CDR3 runs to 16 residues. Germline CDR1 is SGHRS and CDR2 is YFSETQ. CDR3 protein: CASKIASSGYQETQYF. The CDR3 DNA follows: TGCGCCAGCAAAATAGCGAGTAGCGGCTACCAAGAGACCCAGTACTTC.

In this sample, this clonotype turned up a few times. The V gene is TRBV2, the J gene TRBJ2-7; 9 nucleotides match TRBD1. This CDR3 has 14 amino acids. Germline loops: CDR1 SNHLY, CDR2 FYNNEI. Trimming removed 10 bases from V and 1 base from J; junction bases left unmatched: 8. The CDR3 is CANRGQGLSYEQYF. The CDR3, as DNA: TGTGCCAACCGGGGACAGGGCCTTTCCTACGAGCAGTACTTC.

The chain joins TRBV11-2 to TRBJ2-1; D uncertain. Germline loops: CDR1 SGHAT, CDR2 FQNNGV. V was clipped by 3 bases and J by 0 bases, with 6 bases between them. The CDR3 is 14 amino acids. The CDR3 sequence is CASSLIRSYNEQFF. For the CDR3, the DNA is TGTGCCAGCAGCTTGATCCGCTCCTACAATGAGCAGTTCTTC.

The table lists this clonotype with many counts. The V gene is TRBV24-1, the J gene TRBJ2-7; D possibly corresponds to TRBD1 (5 bases). The germline V gene has CDR1 KGHDR and CDR2 SFDVKD. Between the trimmed V and J ends, which lost 4 bases and 3 bases, there was a span of 12 bases. The CDR3 consists of 14 residues. In DNA, the CDR3 is TGTGCCACCAGTGACACAGGAACTGGCTACGAGCAGTACTTC. It encodes CATSDTGTGYEQYF.

This clonotype was detected ten times or more. The chain joins TRBV6-2 or TRBV6-3 to TRBJ2-7; D not resolved. Germline CDR1 MNHEY, CDR2 SVGEGT. The CDR3 length is 11 residues. Trimming shortened V by 6 bases and J by 5 bases, and 8 bases separated the two germline ends. The CDR3 DNA reads TGTGCCAGCAGCCGTCGGGACGAGCAGTACTTC. Residues: CASSRRDEQYF.

This clonotype was picked up many times. CDR3 residues: CASTLAGDSYNEQFF. The CDR3 nucleotides read TGCGCCAGCACCCTAGCGGGGGATTCCTACAATGAGCAGTTCTTC. V usage is TRBV4-1 and J usage is TRBJ2-1, with 10 bases fitting TRBD2. Germline V CDR1 and CDR2: MGHRA, YSYEKL. V dropped 7 bases and J dropped 1; count of bases not matched to a gene: 4. The CDR3 extends over 15 amino acids.

This clonotype appeared a few times. The chain combines TRBV4-1 with TRBJ1-1; possible D gene TRBD1, 6 bases. Trimming pared 6 bases from V and 4 bases from J, leaving 24 bases between. This CDR3 contains 17 residues. Germline V gene sequence: CDR1 MGHRA, CDR2 YSYEKL. CDR3 in DNA: TGCGCCAGCAGTCTTAAACGGGACACGCGTTTCGGCACTGAAGCTTTCTTT. It yields the protein CASSLKRDTRFGTEAFF.

On this clonotype itself: A read error may explain this, as a much larger clone is one base away. This chain joins TRBV11-2 and TRBJ2-7; D could derive from TRBD1 or TRBD2 (5 bases each). Germline V CDR1 and CDR2: SGHAT, FQNNGV. The CDR3 length is 15 residues. The CDR3: CTSRPGRYEDYEQYF. The CDR3 DNA reads TGTACCAGCAGGCCGGGACGGTACGAGGACTACGAGCAGTACTTC.

V and J are TRBV18 and TRBJ2-5, with D maybe TRBD1 (6 bases). V was shortened by 9 bases and J by 3 bases, with 20 bases between the two germline ends. CDR1 and CDR2 from the germline V gene are KGHSH and LQKENI. This CDR3 is built from 15 residues. The CDR3 nucleotides are TGTGCCAGTGGACCCGAAACAGGGACGAAAGAGACCCAGTACTTC. Protein sequence: CASGPETGTKETQYF. Full variable domain (missing parts from reference TRBV18 and TRBJ2-5): NAGVMQNPRHLVRRRGQEARLRCSPMKGHSHVYWYRQLPEEGLKFMVYLQKENIIDESGMPKERFSAEFPKEGPSILRIQQVVRGDSAAYFCASGPETGTKETQYFGPGTRLLVL.

This clonotype was detected a few times. The chain uses TRBV29-1 and TRBJ2-3; TRBD2 matches at 11 bases. CDR3 length equals 14 residues. Germline trimming cut 7 bases from V and 2 bases from J; bases unmatched to any gene: 5. Germline assignment: CDR1 SQVTM and CDR2 ANQGSEA. CDR3 bases: TGCAGCGGACTAGCGGGACATTACACAGATACGCAGTATTTT. Translation gives CSGLAGHYTDTQYF.

This clonotype was seen only a few times. This chain uses TRBV5-1 with TRBJ1-5, with a tentative D call TRBD1 (6 bases). Germline CDR1 and CDR2: SGHRS and YFSETQ. The CDR3 length is 14 residues. V was clipped by 6 bases and J by 3 bases, with 13 bases between them. The CDR3 DNA sequence: TGCGCCAGCATCCTAAGGGGGGCCAATCAGCCCCAGCATTTT. This translates into CASILRGANQPQHF.

The sample holds a few counts of this clonotype. This may come from a read error, since a much larger clone is one base off. The V and J genes are TRBV20-1 and TRBJ2-7; D gene ambiguous. The CDR3 spans 13 residues. Germline V gene sequence: CDR1 DFQATT, CDR2 SNEGSKA (reference sequence). In DNA form, the CDR3 reads TGCAGTGCTAGAGGACATGCGTCCTGCGAGCAGTACTTC. Its protein is CSARGHASCEQYF.

The rearrangement joins TRBV6-6 to TRBJ2-7; 10 bases align to TRBD1. The germline gives CDR1 MNHNY, CDR2 SVGAGI (reference sequence). V lost 8 bases to trimming and J lost 0 bases; unmatched junction nucleotides: 7. CDR3 length: 15 residues. The CDR3 spells CASRDGTGASYEQYF. In DNA, the CDR3 is TGTGCCAGCCGGGACGGGACAGGGGCCTCCTACGAGCAGTACTTC.

This clonotype was seen a handful of times. Being one base from a much bigger clone, this may be a read error. The chain combines TRBV29-1 with TRBJ2-7, with D perhaps TRBD1 (6 bases). The J call may be mistaken, given a closer DNA end match to TRBJ2-5. Germline assignment: CDR1 SQVTM and CDR2 ANQGSEA. This CDR3 is 13 amino acids long. The DNA for the CDR3 is TGCAGCGTTGAGGGGGCCCCTGGGAAGACCCAGTACTTC. Amino acid sequence: CSVEGAPGKTQYF.

This clonotype has at least ten counts. V usage is TRBV6-1 and J usage is TRBJ2-7, with TRBD2 matching over 7 bases. The CDR3 totals 14 residues. CDR1 and CDR2 (germline): MNHNS, SASEGT. V was clipped by 4 bases and J by 4 bases; unmatched bases: 7. CDR3 protein: CASSARDYLYEQYF. The CDR3 nucleotides read TGTGCCAGCAGTGCCCGGGACTATCTTTACGAGCAGTACTTC.

This clonotype was counted ten times or more. The chain combines TRBV20-1 with TRBJ2-5; perhaps TRBD1 as D (6 bases). From germline, CDR1 is DFQATT and CDR2 SNEGSKA (reference sequence). Trimming took 3 bases from V and 5 from J, leaving 13 bases between them. CDR3 size: 13 residues. The CDR3 is CSASSGGSETQYF. DNA of the CDR3: TGCAGTGCTAGCTCTGGGGGCTCGGAGACCCAGTACTTC.

V and J are TRBV10-3 and TRBJ2-5, with D possibly TRBD2 on 6 matching bases. The germline V gene encodes CDR1 ENHRY and CDR2 SYGVKD. This CDR3 has 12 amino acids. Trimming took 10 bases from V and 1 from J, leaving 10 bases between them. CDR3 bases: TGTGCCACGCGGGGATCCCAAGAGACCCAGTACTTC. It codes for CATRGSQETQYF.